This TCR beta chain was documented in a study of cytomegalovirus exposure and HLA in healthy donors. Study results and limitations: On later analysis, the bulk of CMV-associated TCR beta chains appeared to be HLA-restricted.

60 Vbeta and 13 Jbeta primers were used in PCR. The repertoire was sequenced with immunoSEQ multiplex PCR; TCRdb's copy has only in-frame clones and lacks some. The sample has 90,000 to 120,000 clones, 84% seen once; the top ten hold about 1.1%. In the case of this clone: Antigen unknown.

V was pared by 0 bases and J by 1 base, with 7 bases of the junction left unmatched. This CDR3 spans 17 amino acids. Germline CDR1 and CDR2: MDHEN and SYDVKM. Sample: PBMCs. This clonotype was sampled from a woman aged 18-29 years in good health and CMV-seronegative. The chain links TRBV28 to TRBJ1-1, with TRBD1 matching over 8 bases. In DNA, the CDR3 is TGTGCCAGCAGTTTATGGTTAACAGGGGGGACGAACACTGAAGCTTTCTTT. Its translation is CASSLWLTGGTNTEAFF. The full variable domain, in which reference TRBV28 and TRBJ1-1 provide the parts outside the CDR3, is DVKVTQSSRYLVKRTGEKVFLECVQDMDHENMFWYRQDPGLGLRLIYFSYDVKMKEKGDIPEGYSVSREKKERFSLILESASTNQTSMYLCASSLWLTGGTNTEAFFGQGTRLTVV.